This TCR beta chain originates from a study of blood T cells in healthy people across ages. The second PCR ran about 6 to 12 cycles with a sample-barcoded 5' primer and J-beta primers. TCRdb recomputed calls from the 5' RACE reads with MiXCR, one row per CDR3 protein. This sample carries 750,000 to 1,000,000 distinct CDR3 sequences, 25% to 30% of them seen once, and the ten largest clones take roughly 10%. This clonotype was counted between two and nine times. Another study also made use of these data, one on T cells of mothers and their children.

Material: blood. The receptor was derived from a woman aged 40 to 50 in good health.

This CDR3 is CSVLGPTSGGALKTQYF. The CDR3 bases are TGCAGCGTCTTAGGCCCTACTAGCGGGGGGGCCCTTAAGACCCAGTACTTC. This rearrangement joins TRBV29-1 to TRBJ2-5; 13 bases agree with TRBD2. This CDR3 is built from 17 residues. With V trimmed by 6 bases and J by 6 bases, 16 bases remained unmatched. CDR1 and CDR2 (germline): SQVTM, ANQGSEA.